The 8 T cell receptor beta chains given below trace back to one sample, sequenced in a study of shared clonotypes between healthy human individuals. CD45RO negativity and positive selection for CCR7 defined naive CD8 cells, a population that excluded terminally differentiated effector memory CD45RA+ cells. Assay used: immunoSEQ multiplex PCR; TCRdb lists only in-frame clones, some missing. In the table there are roughly 2,000,000 clones, around 95% of which are singletons. Sample: naive CD8+ T cells from PBMCs. All receptors come from a man aged 18 to 29 in good health. Some clones in this sample may be carry-over from other donors' samples.

The J gene is TRBJ2-7, the V gene TRBV4-1; D not certain. The V end lost 0 bases, the J end lost 0 bases, and 12 bases lay between the germline ends. This CDR3 has 16 amino acids. Germline V gene sequence: CDR1 MGHRA, CDR2 YSYEKL. This chain's CDR3 is CASSQDRHSPSYEQYF. In nucleotides, the CDR3 is TGCGCCAGCAGCCAAGATAGGCACTCCCCCTCCTACGAGCAGTACTTC.

This clone was seen just once. This chain uses TRBV7-3 with TRBJ2-1; D is tentatively TRBD1 or TRBD2 (5 bases each). This CDR3 region has 15 residues. Deletions cut 7 bases from V and 5 bases from J, with 18 bases between. Looked up from germline, CDR1 is SGHTA and CDR2 is FQGTGA. This CDR3 reads CASKLMGTGNNEQFF. The CDR3 region has the DNA TGTGCCAGCAAGCTTATGGGGACGGGAAACAATGAGCAGTTCTTC.

V and J are TRBV15 and TRBJ2-1; D perhaps matches TRBD2 (5 bases). The germline gives CDR1 LNHNV, CDR2 YYDKDF (reference sequence). The CDR3 spans 15 residues. Trimming cost V 3 bases and J 6 bases, with 15 bases left between them. CDR3 coding DNA: TGTGCCACCAGCAGGGAGGTTTTTCTTCTCAATGAGCAGTTCTTC. It translates to CATSREVFLLNEQFF.

The chain links TRBV7-9 to TRBJ2-5; tentative D call: TRBD2 (5 bases). This CDR3 region has 13 residues. Trimming cost V 6 bases and J 7 bases, with 15 bases left between them. CDR1 and CDR2 from the germline V gene are SEHNR and FQNEAQ (reference sequence). DNA for the CDR3: TGTGCCAGCAGTCCGGCCCCTGAGGGGACCCAGTACTTC. It yields the protein CASSPAPEGTQYF.

This clone occurred once. The same CDR3 arises from other DNA sequences in this sample as well. The chain is built from TRBV11-2 and TRBJ2-1, with 7 positions matching TRBD2. The CDR3 contains 14 residues. Per the germline V gene, CDR1 is SGHAT and CDR2 is FQNNGV. The J segment lost 1 base and the V segment lost 3 bases, leaving 0 bases of the junction unmatched. The CDR3 spells CASSLGGSYNEQFF. CDR3 bases: TGTGCCAGCAGCTTGGGGGGGTCCTACAATGAGCAGTTCTTC.

With regard to this clone: The identical CDR3 is also encoded by other nucleotide sequences in the sample. The chain uses TRBV5-4 and TRBJ2-1; D possibly corresponds to TRBD2 (6 bases). V lost 2 bases, J lost 3 bases, and 6 bases lay in between. The germline V gene has CDR1 SGHNT and CDR2 YYREEE (reference sequence). The CDR3 length is 13 residues. The CDR3 here is CASSFGGYNEQFF. As DNA, the CDR3 is TGTGCCAGCAGCTTCGGGGGCTACAATGAGCAGTTCTTC.

The chain uses TRBV7-9 and TRBJ2-1; 7 positions agree with TRBD1. The ends lost 6 bases at V and 8 bases at J; junction bases unmatched: 16. CDR1 and CDR2 from the germline V gene are SEHNR and FQNEAQ (reference sequence). This CDR3 is 16 amino acids long. Here the CDR3 DNA reads TGTGCCAGCAGGACCGGGACAGCCATTAGGGGCGATGAGCAGTTCTTC. This sequence encodes CASRTGTAIRGDEQFF.

This chain joins TRBV7-9 and TRBJ2-1; no reliable D call. The CDR3 loop spans 14 amino acids. In germline, CDR1 is SEHNR, CDR2 FQNEAQ (reference sequence). The V gene lost 4 bases and the J gene lost 2 bases, with 9 bases spanning the gap. The CDR3: CASSSRVTYNEQFF. The CDR3 bases are TGTGCCAGCAGCTCCCGGGTCACCTACAATGAGCAGTTCTTC.